This T cell receptor beta chain is from a study of Ad26.COV2.S vaccination and SARS-CoV-2 variants. Study at large: Doses of Ad26.COV2.S were injected into muscle once or twice, 56 days apart.

CDR1 is MNHEY, CDR2 SVGAGI, per germline. CDR3 length: 14 amino acids. Trimming removed 4 bases at V and 5 bases at J, with 11 bases between. General study findings and limits: It was vaccine recipients, not placebo recipients, who had the higher spike-specific TCR breadth. Vaccinated and placebo-treated recipients had similar non-spike TCR breadth. It is possible that the TCR breadth and depth analyses underestimated the total T cell responses.

Profiled with immunoSEQ multiplex PCR; TCRdb holds only in-frame clones, not every one. The data show about 420,000 clones, 88% seen once. The treatment here: 15 to 20 received Ad26.COV2.S at low or high dose, single or two shots; about 5 received placebo; per-sample allocation not given. Samples came from day 63 after the first vaccine or placebo injection. In the case of this clone: Its antigen is currently unknown.

The source material was peripheral blood, sampled in a trial of Ad26.COV2.S vaccine versus placebo. The clonotype comes from a person aged 18-65 years who received the Ad26.COV2.S COVID-19 vaccine or a placebo. The rearrangement joins TRBV6-5 to TRBJ2-2; perhaps TRBD1 as D (5 bases). CDR3 protein: CASSFNRNTGELFF. Here the CDR3 DNA reads TGTGCCAGCAGTTTCAACAGGAATACCGGGGAGCTGTTTTTT.